Following are 29 T cell receptor beta chains from one sample sequenced in a study of blood T cell repertoires in COVID-19. Clones were sequenced by immunoSEQ multiplex PCR, and TCRdb holds only the in-frame ones, with some missing. This table holds around 200,000 clones, 78% found once. What was sequenced was peripheral blood. Receptors were obtained from a woman aged 80 or over with active or convalescent COVID-19.

The chain uses TRBV24-1 and TRBJ1-2; D is possibly TRBD1 (5 bases). Trimming took off 3 bases at V and 4 bases at J, with 8 bases between the two ends. Germline CDR1 and CDR2: KGHDR and SFDVKD. The CDR3 length is 13 residues. The CDR3 DNA reads as TGTGCCACCAGTGATCGGGACTTCTATGGCTACACCTTC. Protein product: CATSDRDFYGYTF.

The V and J genes are TRBV7-2 and TRBJ1-6; D is ambiguous. CDR1 and CDR2 from the germline V gene are SGHTA and FQGNSA. The ends were cut back, 0 bases at V and 6 bases at J, with 6 bases in the middle. The CDR3 sequence is 14 residues long. The CDR3 here is CASSLAGSNSPLHF. CDR3 sequence (DNA): TGTGCCAGCAGCTTAGCAGGGAGTAATTCACCCCTCCACTTT. Combining the CDR3 with reference TRBV7-2 and TRBJ1-6 gives the whole variable domain GAGVSQSPSNKVTEKGKDVELRCDPISGHTALYWYRQSLGQGLEFLIYFQGNSAPDKSGLPSDRFSAERTGGSVSTLTIQRTQQEDSAVYLCASSLAGSNSPLHFGNGTRLTVT.

This chain links TRBV5-6 with TRBJ1-2, with D maybe TRBD1 (6 bases). V was cut by 4 bases and J by 0 bases, with 10 bases left in between. The length of the CDR3 is 14 residues. Per germline, CDR1 SGHDT and CDR2 YYEEEE. CDR3 sequence: CASSPDRANYGYTF. In nucleotides, the CDR3 is TGTGCCAGCAGCCCGGACAGAGCTAACTATGGCTACACCTTC.

The rearrangement links TRBV28 to TRBJ2-7; TRBD2 aligns across 7 bases. V gave up 2 bases and J gave up 5 bases; unmatched junction bases: 9. The germline V gene has CDR1 MDHEN and CDR2 SYDVKM. The length of the CDR3 is 15 residues. The CDR3 DNA follows: TGTGCCAGCAGTTTACTAGCGGCCTTGGTCGACGAGCAGTACTTC. This gives the protein CASSLLAALVDEQYF. The complete variable domain, with remaining parts taken from reference TRBV28 and TRBJ2-7, reads DVKVTQSSRYLVKRTGEKVFLECVQDMDHENMFWYRQDPGLGLRLIYFSYDVKMKEKGDIPEGYSVSREKKERFSLILESASTNQTSMYLCASSLLAALVDEQYFGPGTRLTVT.

In this sample, this clone turned up once. The chain couples TRBV28 to TRBJ1-2; no firm D call. V was clipped by 2 bases and J by 0 bases, with 7 bases between them. The CDR3 is 14 residues long. Germline V CDR1 and CDR2: MDHEN, SYDVKM. CDR3 coding DNA: TGTGCCAGCAGTTTAACGGTATCTAACTATGGCTACACCTTC. It yields the protein CASSLTVSNYGYTF.

The chain couples TRBV4-3 to TRBJ2-6, with D hard to call. The CDR3 extends over 17 amino acids. Deletions cut 3 bases from V and 0 bases from J, with 12 bases between. Per germline, CDR1 LGHNA and CDR2 YSLEER. The CDR3 loop reads CASSQMADGSGANVLTF. The CDR3, as DNA: TGCGCCAGCAGCCAGATGGCGGATGGCTCTGGGGCCAACGTCCTGACTTTC.

The chain uses TRBV4-1 and TRBJ2-3, with TRBD2 identical over 9 bases. CDR3 length equals 17 residues. Trimming at V came to 3 bases and at J to 1 base, leaving 8 bases not matched to a gene. In germline, CDR1 is MGHRA, CDR2 YSYEKL. In nucleotides, the CDR3 is TGCGCCAGCAGCCAGGAGGCAATAGCGGGGGGCACAGATACGCAGTATTTT. As protein: CASSQEAIAGGTDTQYF.

The J gene is TRBJ2-5, the V gene TRBV6-2 or TRBV6-3, with D tentatively TRBD2 (5 bases). Germline V gene data show CDR1 as MNHEY and CDR2 as SVGEGT. Trimming pared 6 bases from V and 4 bases from J, leaving 15 bases between. This CDR3 is 14 amino acids long. The CDR3 loop is CASSLIPRGETQYF. The CDR3 region has the DNA TGTGCCAGCAGCCTAATACCCCGGGGAGAGACCCAGTACTTC.

Here the CDR3 reads CASSRRGGFSDTQYF. The CDR3 coding sequence is TGTGCCAGCAGCCGACGGGGGGGCTTTTCAGATACGCAGTATTTT. The V and J genes are TRBV11-2 and TRBJ2-3; 8 positions agree with TRBD2. V lost 5 bases and J lost 4; bases outside the gene matches: 8. The CDR3 length is 15 residues. Germline CDR1 is SGHAT and CDR2 is FQNNGV.

The CDR3 coding sequence is TGTGCCAGCAGCCGGGACAGCACGAACTATAATTCACCCCTCCACTTT. Translated: CASSRDSTNYNSPLHF. This chain connects TRBV5-4 to TRBJ1-6, with 7 bases lining up with TRBD1. The germline V gene has CDR1 SGHNT and CDR2 YYREEE (reference sequence). This CDR3 contains 16 residues. J gave up 3 bases and V 4 bases, and 7 bases lay outside the gene matches.

This chain links TRBV10-2 with TRBJ2-3; 10 nucleotides line up with TRBD1. This CDR3 contains 15 residues. J lost 3 bases, V lost 7 bases, and 7 bases had no gene match. Germline V gives CDR1 WSHSY, CDR2 SAAADI. This CDR3 is CASNPGQGRTDTQYF. The CDR3 DNA sequence: TGCGCCAGCAACCCGGGACAGGGGAGAACAGATACGCAGTATTTT.

This clone showed up just a few times. CDR3 region: CASSFSGGAKANYGYTF. In nucleotides, the CDR3 is TGTGCCAGCAGTTTTAGCGGGGGCGCCAAAGCTAACTATGGCTACACCTTC. The rearrangement links TRBV27 to TRBJ1-2, with D perhaps TRBD1 (6 bases). Deletions cut 3 bases from V and 0 bases from J, with 17 bases between. This CDR3 spans 17 amino acids. Germline CDR1 and CDR2: MNHEY and SMNVEV (reference sequence).

V gene TRBV28 combines with J gene TRBJ1-1, with D possibly matching TRBD1 (6 bases). CDR3 length equals 11 residues. V gave up 4 bases and J gave up 8 bases, with 8 bases separating them. The V gene's germline CDR1 is MDHEN and CDR2 SYDVKM. The DNA of the CDR3 is TGTGCCAGCAGTTCCGGGACAGAAGCTTTCTTT. Translated: CASSSGTEAFF.

This rearrangement joins TRBV28 to TRBJ1-2; 10 bases align to TRBD1. The V gene end was trimmed by 5 bases and the J gene end by 4 bases; junction bases not matched to a gene: 7. CDR1 and CDR2 (germline): MDHEN, SYDVKM. This CDR3 region has 15 residues. CDR3 in amino acids: CASSAGQGSSYGYTF. CDR3 DNA: TGTGCCAGCAGTGCGGGACAGGGGAGCAGCTATGGCTACACCTTC.

The chain recombines TRBV10-3 with TRBJ2-7; 8 nucleotides agree with TRBD1. Losses at the gene ends were 7 bases for V and 2 bases for J; bases not matched to a gene: 7. This CDR3 has 14 amino acids. Germline V CDR1 and CDR2: ENHRY, SYGVKD. CDR3 bases: TGTGCCATCACCCCCGCAGGGGGCGCCTACGAGCAGTACTTC. It encodes CAITPAGGAYEQYF.

The chain combines TRBV9 with TRBJ1-6; 9 nucleotides align to TRBD1. Per the germline V gene, CDR1 is SGDLS and CDR2 is YYNGEE. V dropped 2 bases and J dropped 8; count of bases not matched to a gene: 8. The CDR3 spans 16 residues. The chain's CDR3 is CASSVFPGQGDSPLHF. CDR3 DNA: TGTGCCAGCAGCGTGTTTCCGGGACAGGGTGATTCACCCCTCCACTTT.

The rearrangement uses TRBV14 and TRBJ2-5; 10 nucleotides agree with TRBD1. The CDR3 has 16 amino acids. CDR1 and CDR2 (germline): SGHDN, FVKESK. Germline trimming cut 1 base from V and 5 bases from J; bases unmatched to any gene: 7. This CDR3 reads CASSQVLTGGLETQYF. DNA for the CDR3: TGTGCCAGCAGCCAAGTCCTGACAGGGGGCTTGGAGACCCAGTACTTC.

The chain combines TRBV4-2 with TRBJ2-7; 10 nucleotides line up with TRBD1. This CDR3 spans 13 amino acids. The J segment lost 5 bases and the V segment lost 4 bases, leaving 2 bases of the junction unmatched. Germline CDR1 LGHNA, CDR2 YNFKEQ. This chain's CDR3 is CASSPGTGDEQYF. The CDR3 region has the DNA TGTGCCAGCAGCCCTGGGACAGGGGACGAGCAGTACTTC.

The chain employs TRBV6-1 and TRBJ1-1; tentative D call: TRBD1 (5 bases). The V gene lost 7 bases and the J gene lost 6 bases, with 18 bases spanning the gap. CDR1 MNHNS and CDR2 SASEGT come from the germline V gene. There are 14 residues in the CDR3. The CDR3 spells CASTTGGGRAEAFF. The CDR3, as DNA: TGTGCCAGCACCACCGGGGGGGGAAGAGCTGAAGCTTTCTTT.

The genes are TRBV10-3 and TRBJ1-1; D is possibly TRBD1 (6 bases). The CDR3 has 16 amino acids. The V end lost 6 bases, the J end lost 5 bases, and 22 bases lay between the germline ends. Germline values: CDR1 ENHRY, CDR2 SYGVKD. The CDR3 protein is CAISYTATGLGTEAFF. CDR3 DNA sequence: TGTGCCATCAGCTACACTGCGACAGGACTGGGGACTGAAGCTTTCTTT.

The genes are TRBV10-3 and TRBJ1-1; tentative D call: TRBD1 (6 bases). CDR1 is ENHRY, CDR2 SYGVKD, per germline. This CDR3 has 13 residues. Trimming took 8 bases from V and 3 from J, leaving 13 bases between them. Here the CDR3 reads CAIGRGSDTEAFF. Written as DNA, the CDR3 is TGTGCCATCGGCAGGGGTTCCGACACTGAAGCTTTCTTT.

DNA of the CDR3: TGTGCCAGCAAATTAGGGACAGGTTTGCCTTTTGGAGGCTACACCTTC. Protein sequence: CASKLGTGLPFGGYTF. This chain connects TRBV28 to TRBJ1-2; TRBD1 agrees at 8 bases. V gave up 7 bases and J gave up 8 bases; unmatched junction bases: 18. The CDR3 covers 16 residues. Germline V CDR1 and CDR2: MDHEN, SYDVKM.

The V call is TRBV25-1, the J call TRBJ2-7; a possible D gene is TRBD2 (7 bases). The CDR3 totals 16 residues. V lost 8 bases and J 1 base, leaving 21 bases between the germline ends. Germline CDR1 MGHDK, CDR2 SYGVNS. The CDR3 bases are TGTGCCAGCGGCCCTCAGGGGCGGGGGAGATCCTACGAGCAGTACTTC. Protein product: CASGPQGRGRSYEQYF.

The V gene is TRBV5-1, the J gene TRBJ2-5, with D perhaps matching TRBD2 (6 bases). CDR3 length: 14 amino acids. Trimming shortened V by 2 bases and J by 2 bases, and 10 bases separated the two germline ends. Germline V gives CDR1 SGHRS, CDR2 YFSETQ. In DNA, the CDR3 is TGCGCCAGCAGCTTACGACTAGATCAAGAGACCCAGTACTTC. It yields the protein CASSLRLDQETQYF.

The chain has TRBV4-2 and TRBJ1-4; maybe TRBD1 (5 bases). The CDR3 runs 15 residues. The V end lost 1 base, the J end lost 6 bases, and 12 bases lay between the germline ends. Germline assignment: CDR1 LGHNA and CDR2 YNFKEQ. In nucleotides, the CDR3 is TGTGCCAGCAGCCAAGGGGGGGGACTCGATGAAAAACTGTTTTTT. This encodes CASSQGGGLDEKLFF.

This clone was seen a handful of times. The chain uses TRBV20-1 and TRBJ2-7; tentatively, D is TRBD2 (5 bases). The CDR3 runs 11 residues. Germline V lookup: CDR1 DFQATT, CDR2 SNEGSKA (reference sequence). Trimming pared 2 bases from V and 6 bases from J, leaving 8 bases between. DNA of the CDR3: TGCAGTGCTAGATCGGGGTTCGAGCAGTACTTC. Its protein product is CSARSGFEQYF.

The chain employs TRBV7-9 and TRBJ2-5, with a tentative D call TRBD1 (6 bases). The V and J ends lost 1 base and 0 bases respectively, with 15 bases between them. The CDR3 runs 17 residues. The germline CDR1 and CDR2 sequences are SEHNR and FQNEAQ (reference sequence). The CDR3 region is CASSLVSGAWYQETQYF. CDR3 in DNA: TGTGCCAGCAGCTTAGTGTCAGGGGCTTGGTACCAAGAGACCCAGTACTTC.

The genes are TRBV4-1 and TRBJ2-7; TRBD2 agrees at 12 bases. This CDR3 has 15 amino acids. V gave up 1 base and J gave up 2 bases; unmatched junction bases: 0. The germline V gene encodes CDR1 MGHRA and CDR2 YSYEKL. The CDR3 DNA sequence: TGCGCCAGCAGCCAAGGACTAGCGGGGGCCTACGAGCAGTACTTC. The encoded protein is CASSQGLAGAYEQYF.

J is TRBJ1-4 and V is TRBV11-2; D ambiguous. The V end lost 4 bases, the J end lost 7 bases, and 19 bases lay between the germline ends. CDR3 length: 16 residues. Germline V lookup: CDR1 SGHAT, CDR2 FQNNGV. The CDR3 region has the DNA TGTGCCAGCAGCTCAGTCCTCGGGAGTTCGGGTGAAAAACTGTTTTTT. This translates into CASSSVLGSSGEKLFF.